This T cell receptor (beta chain) was captured by sequencing in a study of blood T cell repertoires in COVID-19. Study background: Sample material is recorded as cDNA or gDNA derived from T cells, B-cell-depleted T cells, or PBMCs.

Libraries were prepared by immunoSEQ multiplex PCR; TCRdb keeps only in-frame clonotypes and omits some of them. The sample carries 150,000 to 200,000 clones, 85% to 95% recorded once. This CDR3 region has 16 residues. Germline CDR1 is SGDLS and CDR2 is YYNGEE. V shed 0 bases and J shed 9 bases, with 16 bases lying between them. This sequence was found in a woman between 50 and 59 years old with acute or convalescent COVID-19. Sequencing was performed on peripheral blood. The chain uses TRBV9 and TRBJ1-6; TRBD1 is a possible D gene (6 bases). CDR3 sequence: CASSVGGGGDGSPLHF. DNA for the CDR3: TGTGCCAGCAGCGTAGGTGGAGGGGGGGATGGTTCACCCCTCCACTTT. Variable domain in full (rest from reference TRBV9 and TRBJ1-6): DSGVTQTPKHLITATGQRVTLRCSPRSGDLSVYWYQQSLDQGLQFLIQYYNGEERAKGNILERFSAQQFPDLHSELNLSSLELGDSALYFCASSVGGGGDGSPLHFGNGTRLTVT.